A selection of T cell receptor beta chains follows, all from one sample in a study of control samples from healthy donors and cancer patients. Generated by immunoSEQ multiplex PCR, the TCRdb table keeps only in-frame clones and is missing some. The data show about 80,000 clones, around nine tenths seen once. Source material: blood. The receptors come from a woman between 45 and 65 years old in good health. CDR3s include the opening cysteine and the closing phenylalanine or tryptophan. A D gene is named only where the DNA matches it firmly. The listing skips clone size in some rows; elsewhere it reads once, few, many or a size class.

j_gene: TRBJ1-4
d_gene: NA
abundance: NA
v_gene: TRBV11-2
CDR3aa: CASSFPGLGEKLFF
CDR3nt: TGTGCCAGCAGCTTCCCCGGCCTTGGTGAAAAACTGTTTTTT

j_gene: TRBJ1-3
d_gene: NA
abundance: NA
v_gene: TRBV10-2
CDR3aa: CASSDLPLAGNTIYF
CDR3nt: TGCGCCAGCAGTGACCTTCCGCTGGCTGGAAACACCATATATTTT

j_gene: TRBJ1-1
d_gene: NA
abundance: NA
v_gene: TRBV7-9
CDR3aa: CASSFLTPNTEAFF
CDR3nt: TGTGCCAGCAGCTTCCTAACACCGAACACTGAAGCTTTCTTT

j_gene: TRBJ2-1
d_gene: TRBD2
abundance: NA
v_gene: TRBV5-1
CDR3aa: CASSLRGTSGLNEQFF
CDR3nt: TGCGCCAGCAGCTTGAGAGGGACTAGCGGACTGAATGAGCAGTTCTTC

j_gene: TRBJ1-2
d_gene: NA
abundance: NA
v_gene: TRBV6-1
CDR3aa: CASSEVVYGYTF
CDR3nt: TGTGCCAGCAGTGAAGTGGTCTATGGCTACACCTTC

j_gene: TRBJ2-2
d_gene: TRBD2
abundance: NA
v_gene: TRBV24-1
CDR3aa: CATSDFPGRSGGTGELFF
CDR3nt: TGTGCCACCAGTGATTTTCCTGGGCGTTCCGGGGGGACCGGGGAGCTGTTTTTT

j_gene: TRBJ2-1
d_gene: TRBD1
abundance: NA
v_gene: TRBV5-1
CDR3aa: CASSLDGQGTRNEQFF
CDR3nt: TGCGCCAGCAGCTTAGATGGACAGGGGACGAGGAATGAGCAGTTCTTC

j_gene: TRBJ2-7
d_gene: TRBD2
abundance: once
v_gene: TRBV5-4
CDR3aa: CASSLVAGGDEQYF
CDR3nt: TGTGCCAGCAGCTTGGTAGCGGGGGGAGACGAGCAGTACTTC

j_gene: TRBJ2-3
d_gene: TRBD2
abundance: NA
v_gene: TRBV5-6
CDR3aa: CASSPRGSGGADTQYF
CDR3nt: TGTGCCAGCAGCCCCCGAGGGAGCGGGGGTGCAGATACGCAGTATTTT

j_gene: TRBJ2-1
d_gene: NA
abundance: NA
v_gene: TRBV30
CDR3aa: CAWSPVGHLQFF
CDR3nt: TGTGCCTGGAGTCCCGTAGGACACCTGCAGTTCTTC

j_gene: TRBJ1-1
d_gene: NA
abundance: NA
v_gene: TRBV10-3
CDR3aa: CAISVQGHTEAFF
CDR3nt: TGTGCCATCAGTGTTCAGGGGCACACTGAAGCTTTCTTT

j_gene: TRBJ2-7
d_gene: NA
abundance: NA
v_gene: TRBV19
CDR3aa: CASKTELSTYEQYF
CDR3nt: TGTGCCAGTAAAACCGAACTATCTACCTACGAGCAGTACTTC

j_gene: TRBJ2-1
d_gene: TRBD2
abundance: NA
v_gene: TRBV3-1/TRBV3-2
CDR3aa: CASSQTSGGAFF
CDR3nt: TGTGCCAGCAGCCAGACTAGCGGGGGGGCCTTCTTC

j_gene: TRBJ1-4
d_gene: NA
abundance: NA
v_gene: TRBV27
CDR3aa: CASSTQGNATNEKLFF
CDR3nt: TGTGCCAGCAGTACTCAGGGAAATGCAACTAATGAAAAACTGTTTTTT

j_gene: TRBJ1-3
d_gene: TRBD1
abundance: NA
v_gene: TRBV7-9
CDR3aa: CASSVWTGGSGNTIYF
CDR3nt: TGTGCCAGCAGCGTCTGGACAGGGGGCTCTGGAAACACCATATATTTT

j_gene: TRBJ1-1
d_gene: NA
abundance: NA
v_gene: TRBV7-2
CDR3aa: CASSLELRGQSEAFF
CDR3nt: TGTGCCAGCAGCTTAGAACTCAGGGGTCAGTCTGAAGCTTTCTTT

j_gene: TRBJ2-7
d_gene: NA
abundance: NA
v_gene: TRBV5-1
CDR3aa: CASSLGTWQGSYEQYF
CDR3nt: TGCGCCAGCAGTTTAGGTACGTGGCAGGGCTCCTACGAGCAGTACTTC

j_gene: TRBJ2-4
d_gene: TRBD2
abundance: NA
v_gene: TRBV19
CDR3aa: CASSRGDLTQYF
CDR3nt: TGTGCCAGTAGTCGGGGGGATCTTACTCAGTACTTC

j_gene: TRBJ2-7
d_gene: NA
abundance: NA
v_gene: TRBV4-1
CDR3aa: CASSPKGVTLEQYF
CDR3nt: TGCGCCAGCAGCCCGAAGGGGGTGACCCTCGAGCAGTACTTC

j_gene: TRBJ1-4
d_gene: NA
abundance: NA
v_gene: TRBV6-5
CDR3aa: CASSYGQGGEKLFF
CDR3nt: TGTGCCAGCAGTTATGGTCAGGGAGGTGAAAAACTGTTTTTT

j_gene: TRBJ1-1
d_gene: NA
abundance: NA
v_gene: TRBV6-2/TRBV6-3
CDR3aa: CASSRDPLFMNTEAFF
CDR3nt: TGTGCCAGCAGTAGGGATCCGTTATTCATGAACACTGAAGCTTTCTTT

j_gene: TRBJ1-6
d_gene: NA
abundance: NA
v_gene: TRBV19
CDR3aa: CASSRAGKEGSPLHF
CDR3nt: TGTGCCAGTAGCAGAGCTGGGAAAGAAGGTTCACCCCTCCACTTT

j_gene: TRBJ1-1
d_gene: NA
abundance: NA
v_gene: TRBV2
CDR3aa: CASRDSIWSSEAFF
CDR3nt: TGTGCCAGCAGGGACAGTATCTGGTCTTCTGAAGCTTTCTTT

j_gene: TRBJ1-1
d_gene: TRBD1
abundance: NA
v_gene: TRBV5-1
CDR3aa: CASSSDRGRVMNTEAFF
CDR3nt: TGCGCCAGCAGCTCAGACAGGGGCCGCGTCATGAACACTGAAGCTTTCTTT

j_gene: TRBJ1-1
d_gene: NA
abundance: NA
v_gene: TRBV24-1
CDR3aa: CASNTQANTEAFF
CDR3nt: TGTGCCTCAAACACGCAGGCGAACACTGAAGCTTTCTTT

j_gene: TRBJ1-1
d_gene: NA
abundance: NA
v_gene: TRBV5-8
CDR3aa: CASSLYIGTEAFF
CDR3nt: TGTGCCAGCAGCCTATACATCGGGACTGAAGCTTTCTTT

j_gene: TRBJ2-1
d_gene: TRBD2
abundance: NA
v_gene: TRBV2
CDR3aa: CALARGLAGNEQFF
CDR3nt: TGTGCCTTAGCTAGGGGACTAGCGGGCAATGAGCAGTTCTTC

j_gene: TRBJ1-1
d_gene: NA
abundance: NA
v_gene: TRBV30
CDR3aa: CAWSGVTEAFF
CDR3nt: TGTGCCTGGAGTGGGGTCACTGAAGCTTTCTTT

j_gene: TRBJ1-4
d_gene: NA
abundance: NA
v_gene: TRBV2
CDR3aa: CASKPPGIRTNEKLFF
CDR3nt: TGTGCCAGCAAGCCCCCTGGGATTAGAACTAATGAAAAACTGTTTTTT

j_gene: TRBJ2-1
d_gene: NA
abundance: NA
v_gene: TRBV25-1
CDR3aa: CASSDQDSLTYNEQFF
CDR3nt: TGTGCCAGCAGTGACCAGGACAGTTTAACTTACAATGAGCAGTTCTTC